Each of the 10 T cell receptor beta chains below was sequenced from the same sample in a study of control samples from healthy donors and cancer patients. TCRdb's copy holds only in-frame clones and misses some; the assay was immunoSEQ multiplex PCR. The table includes about 160,000 clones, around 94% detected once. The material sequenced was PBMCs. The receptors were gathered from a man aged 55 to 69 with colorectal cancer.

The rearrangement uses TRBV9 and TRBJ1-6; TRBD1 might be the D (5 bases). The ends were cut back, 5 bases at V and 14 bases at J, with 17 bases in the middle. Germline CDR1 reads SGDLS; CDR2 reads YYNGEE. The CDR3 covers 13 residues. This CDR3 is CASRGRDSAALHF. For the CDR3, the DNA is TGTGCCAGCAGGGGCCGGGACTCAGCGGCCCTCCACTTT.

V and J are TRBV15 and TRBJ2-7; 10 bases line up with TRBD2. The V gene end was trimmed by 7 bases and the J gene end by 7 bases; junction bases not matched to a gene: 13. This CDR3 contains 15 residues. The germline gives CDR1 LNHNV, CDR2 YYDKDF (reference sequence). CDR3 residues: CATTPRTSGVKEQYF. CDR3 DNA sequence: TGTGCCACCACTCCGAGGACTAGCGGCGTAAAGGAGCAGTACTTC.

J is TRBJ1-1 and V is TRBV12-3 or TRBV12-4; no reliable D call. The CDR3 has 13 residues. V lost 3 bases and J lost 3, with 8 bases in between. The CDR3 DNA reads TGTGCCAGCAGTTTGGGCTCTTACACTGAAGCTTTCTTT. Translating it yields CASSLGSYTEAFF.

CDR3 loop: CASSEEPGGGYTF. As DNA, the CDR3 is TGTGCCAGCAGTGAAGAGCCAGGAGGAGGCTACACCTTC. The chain joins TRBV6-1 to TRBJ1-2; no firm D call. CDR1 is MNHNS and CDR2 is SASEGT in the germline V gene. The germline V and J ends were trimmed by 1 base and 8 bases, with 11 bases remaining between them. This CDR3 is 13 amino acids long.

The chain's CDR3 is CASSEAVGVPADTQYF. As DNA, the CDR3 is TGTGCCAGCAGTGAAGCTGTCGGAGTTCCCGCAGATACGCAGTATTTT. This sequence joins TRBV6-1 and TRBJ2-3; no clear D. This CDR3 has 16 amino acids. CDR1 MNHNS and CDR2 SASEGT come from the germline V gene. Between the trimmed V and J ends, which lost 0 bases and 4 bases, there was a span of 14 bases.

The chain combines TRBV5-6 with TRBJ2-7; 7 positions agree with TRBD2. CDR1 and CDR2 (germline): SGHDT, YYEEEE. With 5 bases clipped from V and 3 bases from J, the junction kept 11 bases outside the gene matches. The CDR3 spans 15 residues. In DNA, the CDR3 is TGTGCCAGCAGACAAATTTGGGAGGGACTCTACGAGCAGTACTTC. Amino acid sequence: CASRQIWEGLYEQYF.

The chain recombines TRBV2 with TRBJ2-7; D is perhaps TRBD2 (5 bases). The CDR3 runs to 13 residues. Trimming took 6 bases from V and 2 from J, leaving 11 bases between them. CDR1 SNHLY and CDR2 FYNNEI come from the germline V gene. The chain's CDR3 is CASRTGIPYEQYF. The CDR3 nucleotides read TGTGCCAGCAGAACCGGGATCCCCTACGAGCAGTACTTC.

V and J are TRBV2 and TRBJ2-3; possibly TRBD2 for D (5 bases). The germline V gene encodes CDR1 SNHLY and CDR2 FYNNEI. The V end was cut by 1 base, the J end by 1 base, with 9 bases between. The length of the CDR3 is 15 residues. CDR3 sequence: CASSEGGSRTDTQYF. The CDR3 DNA follows: TGTGCCAGCAGTGAAGGAGGGTCGCGCACAGATACGCAGTATTTT.

The genes are TRBV6-5 and TRBJ2-7; 7 positions agree with TRBD1. After removal of 6 bases from V and 6 bases from J, the junction contained 8 bases not matched to a gene. There are 13 residues in the CDR3. Per the germline V gene, CDR1 is MNHEY and CDR2 is SVGAGI. This CDR3 reads CASSQDRSAEQYF. The CDR3 DNA reads TGTGCCAGCAGCCAGGACAGGTCCGCCGAGCAGTACTTC.

The chain links TRBV18 to TRBJ2-2; TRBD1 matches at 7 bases. Germline-derived CDR1 and CDR2 are KGHSH and LQKENI. CDR3 length: 16 residues. V was clipped by 1 base and J by 1 base; unmatched bases: 3. DNA for the CDR3: TGTGCCAGCTCACCACGACAGGGTCTGAACACCGGGGAGCTGTTTTTT. Translating it yields CASSPRQGLNTGELFF.